These 15 T cell receptor beta chains originate from one sample sequenced in a study of cytomegalovirus exposure and HLA in healthy donors. The PCR was carried out with 60 Vbeta primers and 13 Jbeta primers. The data were produced by immunoSEQ multiplex PCR, yet TCRdb's version contains in-frame clones alone and is incomplete. The data show 150,000 to 200,000 clones, 65% to 85% seen once. The sample taken for sequencing was PBMCs. The origin of the receptors is a girl aged 10-17 years in good health and CMV-seropositive.

The genes are TRBV25-1 and TRBJ1-5; D might be TRBD1 (5 bases). CDR1 is MGHDK, CDR2 SYGVNS, per germline. Trimming left V 4 bases short and J 4 bases short, with 11 bases between. This CDR3 region has 14 residues. The CDR3 protein is CASSGQGSNQPQHF. CDR3 sequence (DNA): TGTGCCAGCAGTGGGCAGGGATCGAATCAGCCCCAGCATTTT.

The chain combines TRBV29-1 with TRBJ1-3; D is perhaps TRBD1 (6 bases). Germline loops: CDR1 SQVTM, CDR2 ANQGSEA. CDR3 length equals 15 residues. V was clipped by 7 bases and J by 4 bases, with 20 bases between them. CDR3 loop: CSGIGGKGVGNTIYF. The CDR3 DNA reads as TGCAGCGGTATAGGGGGAAAGGGTGTGGGAAACACCATATATTTT.

The chain has TRBV6-5 and TRBJ2-7; no reliable D call. The CDR3 consists of 15 residues. CDR1 is MNHEY, CDR2 SVGAGI, per germline. The V end was cut by 4 bases, the J end by 0 bases, with 13 bases between. In DNA form, the CDR3 reads TGTGCCAGCAGTTTCCGAACCGATAGCTCCTACGAGCAGTACTTC. Protein product: CASSFRTDSSYEQYF.

The chain uses TRBV5-1 and TRBJ1-5; 7 bases align to TRBD1. The CDR3 is 15 residues long. The V gene's germline CDR1 is SGHRS and CDR2 YFSETQ. J lost 0 bases, V lost 3 bases, and 3 bases had no gene match. The CDR3 nucleotides read TGCGCCAGCAGCTCGACAGGGTATAGCAATCAGCCCCAGCATTTT. This gives the protein CASSSTGYSNQPQHF.

The chain carries TRBV7-2 and TRBJ2-3; D perhaps matches TRBD2 (6 bases). The germline V gene has CDR1 SGHTA and CDR2 FQGNSA. There are 15 residues in the CDR3. The V gene lost 1 base and the J gene lost 11 bases, with 19 bases spanning the gap. CDR3 nucleotides: TGTGCCAGCAGCTTAGGGAGGGTGGGGGAGGTCGGGCAGTATTTT. Translation gives CASSLGRVGEVGQYF.

This clone was counted a single time. This rearrangement joins TRBV6-5 to TRBJ2-7, with 7 bases aligning to TRBD1. This CDR3 has 15 residues. J was trimmed by 0 bases and V by 1 base; bases with no gene match: 3. CDR1 MNHEY and CDR2 SVGAGI come from the germline V gene. The CDR3 DNA sequence: TGTGCCAGCAGTTACTACCGGGACAGCTCCTACGAGCAGTACTTC. The encoded protein is CASSYYRDSSYEQYF.

V usage is TRBV16 and J usage is TRBJ1-2, with D hard to call. The CDR3 spans 13 residues. Per the germline V gene, CDR1 is KGHSY and CDR2 is FQNENV. Between the trimmed V and J ends, which lost 5 bases and 4 bases, there was a span of 11 bases. In nucleotides, the CDR3 is TGTGCCAGCAGCTATTTTCTGGCCTATGGCTACACCTTC. It yields the protein CASSYFLAYGYTF.

This sequence joins TRBV12-5 and TRBJ2-1, with D possibly matching TRBD1 (5 bases). Germline V gene lookup returns CDR1 LGHNT and CDR2 FRNRAP. V lost 0 bases and J 15 bases, leaving 18 bases between the germline ends. This CDR3 is 14 amino acids long. Written as DNA, the CDR3 is TGTGCTAGTGGTTTGGTACCCCGGGCAGGGCAACGGTTCTTC. Translating gives CASGLVPRAGQRFF.

The V and J genes are TRBV6-5 and TRBJ2-7, with D possibly being TRBD2 (7 bases). CDR3 length: 14 amino acids. CDR1 MNHEY and CDR2 SVGAGI come from the germline V gene. V was cut by 7 bases and J by 1 base, with 14 bases left in between. The CDR3, as DNA: TGTGCCAGCACCCCAGAGGGGGGGTCCTACGAGCAGTACTTC. Its protein is CASTPEGGSYEQYF.

The chain combines TRBV2 with TRBJ2-2; 12 nucleotides line up with TRBD2. Germline CDR1 is SNHLY and CDR2 is FYNNEI. Germline trimming cut 8 bases from V and 4 bases from J; bases unmatched to any gene: 11. The CDR3 runs 17 residues. The CDR3 reads CASSSGRAELSTGELFF. CDR3 coding DNA: TGTGCCAGCTCTAGCGGGAGGGCCGAGTTATCCACCGGGGAGCTGTTTTTT.

This clone showed up just a few times. V usage is TRBV6-1 and J usage is TRBJ1-1; D perhaps matches TRBD1 (5 bases). Trimming stripped 0 bases from V and 5 bases from J, with 13 bases between. There are 15 residues in the CDR3. Germline loops: CDR1 MNHNS, CDR2 SASEGT. CDR3 protein: CASSEALGGWTEAFF. In nucleotides, the CDR3 is TGTGCCAGCAGTGAAGCGCTGGGGGGGTGGACTGAAGCTTTCTTT.

Only one count was recorded for this clone. The same CDR3 is also encoded by other DNA sequences in this sample. The chain joins TRBV19 to TRBJ2-1; a weak D match, TRBD2 (5 bases). Germline values: CDR1 LNHDA, CDR2 SQIVND (reference sequence). V was trimmed by 2 bases and J by 1 base, leaving 6 bases between them. The CDR3 runs 14 residues. The DNA for the CDR3 is TGTGCCAGTAGTATAAGCGGTTCCTACAATGAGCAGTTCTTC. It translates to CASSISGSYNEQFF.

The V and J genes are TRBV10-3 and TRBJ2-7; TRBD2 agrees at 15 bases. The CDR3 is 16 amino acids. After removal of 3 bases from V and 4 bases from J, the junction contained 4 bases not matched to a gene. Germline loops: CDR1 ENHRY, CDR2 SYGVKD. CDR3 nucleotide sequence: TGTGCCATCAGTGACGGGACTAGCGGGAGGATATACGAGCAGTACTTC. This gives the protein CAISDGTSGRIYEQYF.

J is TRBJ2-3 and V is TRBV7-6, with 15 bases matching TRBD2. The CDR3 runs to 17 residues. The V gene end was trimmed by 3 bases and the J gene end by 4 bases; junction bases not matched to a gene: 5. The germline V gene has CDR1 SGHVS and CDR2 FNYEAQ. The CDR3 nucleotides read TGTGCCAGCAGCTTCAGGACTAGCGGGAGGGCATCAGATACGCAGTATTTT. Its protein is CASSFRTSGRASDTQYF.

This clone appeared once. V and J are TRBV5-5 and TRBJ1-5, with 9 positions matching TRBD1. Germline trimming cut 1 base from V and 7 bases from J; bases unmatched to any gene: 6. This CDR3 is 15 amino acids long. From germline, CDR1 is SGHKS and CDR2 YYEKEE (reference sequence). The CDR3: CASSLLQGAAQPQHF. CDR3 DNA: TGTGCCAGCAGCTTGTTACAGGGGGCTGCCCAGCCCCAGCATTTT.